This TCR beta chain comes out of a study of shared clonotypes between healthy human individuals. Data came from immunoSEQ multiplex PCR; TCRdb stores just in-frame clones and leaves some out. The table includes hundreds of thousands of clones, 74% detected once. Germline CDR1 MDHEN, CDR2 SYDVKM. This CDR3 comprises 12 residues. V was trimmed by 4 bases and J by 7 bases, leaving 10 bases between them. The source material was memory CD4+ T cells sorted from blood. Subset defined: CD45RA-negative fraction. The sequence was collected from a woman aged 25-40 years in good health. The genes are TRBV28 and TRBJ1-1; the D gene is possibly TRBD1 (5 bases). The CDR3 DNA sequence: TGTGCCAGCAGTTCCCGGGGCTTTGAAGCTTTCTTT. Translation: CASSSRGFEAFF.